These 30 T cell receptor beta chains were sequenced from one sample in a study of T cell repertoires in cytomegalovirus infection. These receptors lack a known antigen. Each CDR3 protein gets one entry after TCRdb re-called the reads with MiXCR. This table holds around 69,000 distinct CDR3 sequences, about 30% found once. Material: CD8+ T cells from cultured PBMCs, obtained from culture after CMV antigen stimulation. These receptors all stem from a human donor in good health (CMV status not recorded). Some clones in this sample may be carry-over from other donors' samples.

The table lists this clonotype with many counts. V is TRBV7-6 and J is TRBJ1-1; weak D call: TRBD1 (5 bases). Germline assignment: CDR1 SGHVS and CDR2 FNYEAQ. The CDR3 has 12 amino acids. The ends were cut back, 5 bases at V and 5 bases at J, with 9 bases in the middle. CDR3 loop: CASSKRGTEAFF. The CDR3 nucleotides are TGTGCCAGCAGCAAAAGGGGTACTGAAGCTTTCTTT.

This clonotype was seen more than once but under ten times. The chain couples TRBV7-2 to TRBJ1-1; a possible D gene is TRBD1 (6 bases). V lost 6 bases to trimming and J lost 4 bases, with 12 bases between them. CDR1 is SGHTA, CDR2 FQGNSA, per germline. The CDR3 loop spans 13 amino acids. CDR3 protein: CASREGGGTEAFF. CDR3 nucleotides: TGTGCCAGCAGGGAAGGAGGGGGCACTGAAGCTTTCTTT.

As for this clonotype: The junction does not match germline at one end; this may be a read error. The chain employs TRBV19 and TRBJ2-3; the D gene is possibly TRBD2 (5 bases). The CDR3 sequence is 14 residues long. Germline V CDR1 and CDR2: LNHDA, SQIVND (reference sequence). The CDR3 nucleotides are TGTGTCAGTACCGGGATCCCGAGCACAGATACGCAGTATTTT. Translated, it gives CVSTGIPSTDTQYF.

This clonotype appeared many times. The chain couples TRBV7-2 to TRBJ2-7; unclear D gene. CDR1 is SGHTA, CDR2 FQGNSA, per germline. The CDR3 loop spans 12 amino acids. Between the trimmed V and J ends, which lost 3 bases and 0 bases, there was a span of 3 bases. CDR3 sequence (DNA): TGTGCCAGCAGCTTTAGCTCCTACGAGCAGTACTTC. This sequence encodes CASSFSSYEQYF.

This sequence joins TRBV15 and TRBJ2-1, with D hard to call. Per germline, CDR1 LNHNV and CDR2 YYDKDF (reference sequence). The CDR3 has 15 amino acids. V was clipped by 0 bases and J by 3 bases, with 9 bases between them. DNA of the CDR3: TGTGCCACCAGCAGAGAGGGGTTTAGCTACAATGAGCAGTTCTTC. Its protein product is CATSREGFSYNEQFF.

The CDR3 DNA is TGTGCCAGCAGTTACTCGGCGAGCGGGTCGTACAATGAGCAGTTCTTC. Amino acids: CASSYSASGSYNEQFF. This chain uses TRBV6-5 with TRBJ2-1; TRBD2 is a possible D gene (6 bases). CDR3 length equals 16 residues. Germline V gene data show CDR1 as MNHEY and CDR2 as SVGAGI. V lost 0 bases to trimming and J lost 4 bases, with 13 bases between them.

This clonotype was seen at least ten times. The chain recombines TRBV7-2 with TRBJ2-7; 9 nucleotides line up with TRBD1. J was trimmed by 4 bases and V by 0 bases; bases with no gene match: 1. The germline V gene encodes CDR1 SGHTA and CDR2 FQGNSA. This CDR3 has 14 amino acids. The CDR3 bases are TGTGCCAGCAGCTTAGCGGACAGGGGATACGAGCAGTACTTC. Encoded protein: CASSLADRGYEQYF. Supplemented by reference TRBV7-2 and TRBJ2-7, the full variable domain reads GAGVSQSPSNKVTEKGKDVELRCDPISGHTALYWYRQSLGQGLEFLIYFQGNSAPDKSGLPSDRFSAERTGGSVSTLTIQRTQQEDSAVYLCASSLADRGYEQYFGPGTRLTVT.

This clonotype has at least ten counts. This chain links TRBV7-3 with TRBJ2-2; TRBD1 agrees at 8 bases. Germline V gene lookup returns CDR1 SGHTA and CDR2 FQGTGA. The ends lost 4 bases at V and 6 bases at J; junction bases unmatched: 1. The CDR3 extends over 13 amino acids. The CDR3 DNA reads as TGTGCCAGCAGCTCACAGGGGGCCGGGGAGCTGTTTTTT. Translated, it gives CASSSQGAGELFF.

This clonotype was seen repeatedly, ten times or more. The gene calls are TRBV11-2 and TRBJ2-2; 13 bases match TRBD2. After removal of 1 base from V and 3 bases from J, the junction contained 8 bases not matched to a gene. Germline V lookup: CDR1 SGHAT, CDR2 FQNNGV. The CDR3 runs 19 residues. CDR3 sequence (DNA): TGTGCCAGCAGCTTAGGAATCACTAGCGGGAGGGCAGACACCGGGGAGCTGTTTTTT. It is translated as CASSLGITSGRADTGELFF.

The V gene is TRBV27, the J gene TRBJ2-7; D tentatively fits TRBD1 or TRBD2 (5 bases each). CDR3 length: 15 amino acids. The V end was cut by 3 bases, the J end by 2 bases, with 14 bases between. The V gene's germline CDR1 is MNHEY and CDR2 SMNVEV (reference sequence). The CDR3 protein is CASSLSGTATYEQYF. The CDR3 DNA sequence: TGTGCCAGCAGTTTGTCCGGGACGGCCACCTACGAGCAGTACTTC.

V gene TRBV20-1 combines with J gene TRBJ2-1; 7 positions agree with TRBD2. J was trimmed by 0 bases and V by 1 base; bases with no gene match: 3. Germline V gene lookup returns CDR1 DFQATT and CDR2 SNEGSKA (reference sequence). This CDR3 is built from 15 residues. The CDR3 loop is CSARGLADSYNEQFF. In DNA form, the CDR3 reads TGCAGTGCTAGAGGCCTAGCGGACTCCTACAATGAGCAGTTCTTC.

This clonotype was seen at least ten times. The chain carries TRBV4-1 and TRBJ2-7; TRBD1 aligns across 9 bases. CDR1 and CDR2 from the germline V gene are MGHRA and YSYEKL. This CDR3 has 15 residues. The V segment lost 4 bases and the J segment 1 base; nucleotides outside the gene matches: 5. The CDR3 nucleotides read TGCGCCAGCAGCCCAGAGGACAGGGGATCCTACGAGCAGTACTTC. Amino acids: CASSPEDRGSYEQYF.

The chain couples TRBV18 to TRBJ2-7; 10 bases agree with TRBD1. The germline CDR1 and CDR2 sequences are KGHSH and LQKENI. This CDR3 spans 17 amino acids. With V trimmed by 0 bases and J by 0 bases, 5 bases remained unmatched. CDR3 region: CASSPPTGGTYSYEQYF. CDR3 DNA: TGTGCCAGCTCACCACCGACAGGGGGCACCTACTCCTACGAGCAGTACTTC. The full variable domain, in which reference TRBV18 and TRBJ2-7 provide the parts outside the CDR3, is NAGVMQNPRHLVRRRGQEARLRCSPMKGHSHVYWYRQLPEEGLKFMVYLQKENIIDESGMPKERFSAEFPKEGPSILRIQQVVRGDSAAYFCASSPPTGGTYSYEQYFGPGTRLTVT.

This clonotype appeared a few times. The chain links TRBV18 to TRBJ2-5, with 7 bases that match TRBD1. Trimming removed 0 bases from V and 1 base from J; junction bases left unmatched: 2. The CDR3 loop spans 15 amino acids. Per the germline V gene, CDR1 is KGHSH and CDR2 is LQKENI. The chain's CDR3 is CASSPPGQTQETQYF. The DNA of the CDR3 is TGTGCCAGCTCACCACCGGGACAGACCCAAGAGACCCAGTACTTC.

This rearrangement joins TRBV7-9 to TRBJ2-3; possibly TRBD1 for D (5 bases). The V gene's germline CDR1 is SEHNR and CDR2 FQNEAQ (reference sequence). CDR3 length equals 15 residues. Trimming removed 5 bases from V and 5 bases from J, with 17 bases in between. CDR3 residues: CASSIDGQIIDTQYF. The CDR3 coding sequence is TGTGCCAGCAGCATAGACGGACAAATTATAGATACGCAGTATTTT.

The chain employs TRBV9 and TRBJ1-2; 7 nucleotides align to TRBD1. The ends lost 0 bases at V and 1 base at J; junction bases unmatched: 3. CDR3 length: 15 residues. Germline V gene lookup returns CDR1 SGDLS and CDR2 YYNGEE. This CDR3 reads CASSVADRDNYGYTF. DNA for the CDR3: TGTGCCAGCAGCGTAGCCGACAGGGATAACTATGGCTACACCTTC.

This sequence joins TRBV27 and TRBJ2-7; either TRBD1 or TRBD2 may supply D (5 bases each). CDR1 and CDR2 (germline): MNHEY, SMNVEV (reference sequence). The CDR3 covers 14 residues. V lost 3 bases and J lost 2, with 11 bases in between. DNA of the CDR3: TGTGCCAGCAGTTTCCAGGGACCAACCTACGAGCAGTACTTC. The encoded protein is CASSFQGPTYEQYF.

In this sample, this clonotype turned up a few times. CDR3 sequence reads: CASSLRRNEETQYF. CDR3 sequence (DNA): TGTGCCAGCAGTCTTCGACGAAACGAAGAGACCCAGTACTTC. This chain links TRBV6-1 with TRBJ2-5; no firm D call. Germline CDR1 is MNHNS and CDR2 is SASEGT. The ends were cut back, 5 bases at V and 3 bases at J, with 13 bases in the middle. The CDR3 runs to 14 residues.

The CDR3 nucleotides are TGTGCCAGCAGCTTTACAATAGCGGGGGGAAGTCAAGATACGCAGTATTTT. It codes for CASSFTIAGGSQDTQYF. This rearrangement joins TRBV5-5 to TRBJ2-3; 10 nucleotides match TRBD2. This CDR3 contains 17 residues. Trimming at V came to 2 bases and at J to 5 bases, leaving 11 bases not matched to a gene. Germline loops: CDR1 SGHKS, CDR2 YYEKEE (reference sequence).

V gene TRBV12-3 or TRBV12-4 combines with J gene TRBJ2-7; D is uncertain. Deletions cut 3 bases from V and 5 bases from J, with 8 bases between. This CDR3 is 12 amino acids long. For the CDR3, the DNA is TGTGCCAGCAGTTTTAGCCCTCACGAGCAGTACTTC. This codes for CASSFSPHEQYF.

This clonotype was picked up a small number of times. The chain links TRBV6-1 to TRBJ1-1; D perhaps matches TRBD1 (5 bases). V lost 5 bases and J lost 5, with 12 bases in between. Germline assignment: CDR1 MNHNS and CDR2 SASEGT. This CDR3 has 13 amino acids. This chain's CDR3 is CASSWGPGTEAFF. CDR3 nucleotides: TGTGCCAGCAGTTGGGGCCCGGGGACTGAAGCTTTCTTT.

This clonotype showed up just a few times. The V call is TRBV7-9, the J call TRBJ2-2; TRBD2 might be the D (6 bases). Germline CDR1 SEHNR, CDR2 FQNEAQ (reference sequence). The CDR3 sequence is 16 residues long. The V and J ends lost 0 bases and 4 bases respectively, with 12 bases between them. CDR3 protein: CASSLAPGVRTGELFF. The CDR3 nucleotides are TGTGCCAGCAGCTTAGCCCCGGGAGTGCGCACCGGGGAGCTGTTTTTT. Together with reference TRBV7-9 and TRBJ2-2, the CDR3 gives the full variable domain: DTGVSQNPRHKITKRGQNVTFRCDPISEHNRLYWYRQTLGQGPEFLTYFQNEAQLEKSRLLSDRFSAERPKGSFSTLEIQRTEQGDSAMYLCASSLAPGVRTGELFFGEGSRLTVL.

Only a few counts were recorded for this clonotype. The chain has TRBV12-3 or TRBV12-4 and TRBJ2-7, with a weak D call TRBD1 (5 bases). V was clipped by 3 bases and J by 5 bases, with 14 bases between them. This CDR3 is 14 amino acids long. CDR3 sequence: CASSLSQGFHEQYF. CDR3 sequence (DNA): TGTGCCAGCAGTTTGAGTCAGGGCTTCCACGAGCAGTACTTC.

V is TRBV19 and J is TRBJ2-5; D remains unclear. V lost 2 bases and J 0 bases, leaving 10 bases between the germline ends. CDR1 and CDR2 from the germline V gene are LNHDA and SQIVND (reference sequence). This CDR3 has 15 residues. CDR3 region: CASSIRHTYQETQYF. Here the CDR3 DNA reads TGTGCCAGTAGTATACGGCACACGTACCAAGAGACCCAGTACTTC.

This clonotype was seen a handful of times. V is TRBV6-6 and J is TRBJ2-7; a weak D match, TRBD2 (6 bases). The length of the CDR3 is 15 residues. V was shortened by 2 bases and J by 0 bases, with 11 bases between the two germline ends. Germline CDR1 is MNHNY and CDR2 is SVGAGI (reference sequence). CDR3 residues: CASSYGTYSSYEQYF. The DNA for the CDR3 is TGTGCCAGCAGTTACGGGACTTATAGCTCCTACGAGCAGTACTTC.

This clonotype has more than one count but fewer than ten. One end of the junction fails to match germline, which may point to a read error. The rearrangement uses TRBV28 and TRBJ2-5; TRBD1 is a possible D gene (5 bases). CDR3 length: 14 amino acids. Germline V gives CDR1 MDHEN, CDR2 SYDVKM. The CDR3 reads CATSTGRRAETQYF. The CDR3 DNA reads TGTGCCACCAGTACAGGTCGGCGAGCGGAGACCCAGTACTTC.

DNA for the CDR3: TGTGCCATCAGTGAGTCCGGGGAGGGGCTCTATGGCTACACCTTC. Its protein product is CAISESGEGLYGYTF. The J gene is TRBJ1-2, the V gene TRBV10-3; tentative D call: TRBD1 (5 bases). CDR1 and CDR2 from the germline V gene are ENHRY and SYGVKD. CDR3 length: 15 amino acids. Trimming took 0 bases from V and 4 from J, leaving 12 bases between them.

This clonotype was detected ten times or more. The chain carries TRBV7-2 and TRBJ2-3, with D possibly TRBD1 on 6 matching bases. Looked up from germline, CDR1 is SGHTA and CDR2 is FQGNSA. The CDR3 has 14 residues. Trimming stripped 3 bases from V and 0 bases from J, with 7 bases between. The CDR3 coding sequence is TGTGCCAGCAGCTTTAGGGGGAGCACAGATACGCAGTATTTT. Amino acid sequence: CASSFRGSTDTQYF. The whole variable domain, filled in from reference TRBV7-2 and TRBJ2-3, reads GAGVSQSPSNKVTEKGKDVELRCDPISGHTALYWYRQSLGQGLEFLIYFQGNSAPDKSGLPSDRFSAERTGGSVSTLTIQRTQQEDSAVYLCASSFRGSTDTQYFGPGTRLTVL.

V gene TRBV7-9 combines with J gene TRBJ1-2; 8 positions agree with TRBD1. The CDR3 spans 15 residues. Trimming at V came to 0 bases and at J to 7 bases, leaving 7 bases not matched to a gene. The germline V gene has CDR1 SEHNR and CDR2 FQNEAQ (reference sequence). CDR3 sequence: CASSLAVQGAGGYTF. The CDR3 DNA is TGTGCCAGCAGCTTAGCGGTTCAGGGGGCTGGTGGCTACACCTTC.

This clonotype appeared a few times. The chain carries TRBV7-8 and TRBJ2-7, with 8 bases fitting TRBD1. This CDR3 has 14 residues. Germline CDR1 and CDR2: SGHVS and FQNEAQ. The V segment lost 6 bases and the J segment 0 bases; nucleotides outside the gene matches: 4. CDR3 sequence (DNA): TGTGCCAGCAGGGACAGGGCATACTCCTACGAGCAGTACTTC. It translates to CASRDRAYSYEQYF.